This T cell receptor (beta chain) was sequenced during a study of shared clonotypes between healthy human individuals. With respect to this clone: Other DNA sequences in this specimen translate into the identical CDR3.

CDR1 and CDR2 (germline): MDHEN, SYDVKM. Trimming cost V 5 bases and J 11 bases, with 15 bases left between them. The CDR3 consists of 12 residues. TCRdb's table, derived via immunoSEQ multiplex PCR, lists solely in-frame clones and lacks some. The data show 2.3 million or so clones, 80% to 95% seen once. The TCR sequence derives from a man in his late teens or twenties in good health. Some clones in this sample may be carry-over from other donors' samples. Material: naive CD4+ T cells from PBMCs. The subset was: CD45RA+ positively selected. V usage is TRBV28 and J usage is TRBJ1-1; unclear D gene. The CDR3 sequence: CASSLPGIRAFF. As DNA, the CDR3 is TGTGCCAGCAGTCTCCCGGGGATCCGGGCTTTCTTT.